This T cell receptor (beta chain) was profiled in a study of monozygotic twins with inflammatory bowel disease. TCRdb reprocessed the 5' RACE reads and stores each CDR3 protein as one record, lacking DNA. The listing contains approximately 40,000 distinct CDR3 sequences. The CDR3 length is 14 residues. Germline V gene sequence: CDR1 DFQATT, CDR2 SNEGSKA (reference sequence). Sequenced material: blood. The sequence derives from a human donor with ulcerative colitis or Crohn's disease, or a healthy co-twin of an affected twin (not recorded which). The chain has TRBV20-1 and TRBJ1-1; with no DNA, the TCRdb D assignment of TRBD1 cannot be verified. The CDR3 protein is CSADPGVANTEAFF.